A single sample gave rise to the 24 T cell receptor beta chains below, sequenced in a study of control samples from healthy donors and cancer patients. Profiled with immunoSEQ multiplex PCR; TCRdb holds only in-frame clones, not every one. The sample shows around 130,000 clones, roughly 84% of them seen only once. Sequencing was done on a sample of blood. The receptors here all came from a man in his fifties or sixties in good health.

The chain carries TRBV12-5 and TRBJ1-1; TRBD1 aligns across 10 bases. The CDR3 spans 16 residues. The germline CDR1 and CDR2 sequences are LGHNT and FRNRAP. J gave up 2 bases and V 5 bases, and 8 bases lay outside the gene matches. The CDR3 nucleotides read TGTGCTAGTGGTCCCGGGACAGGGGTTCTAAACACTGAAGCTTTCTTT. Its protein product is CASGPGTGVLNTEAFF.

J is TRBJ1-1 and V is TRBV7-8; TRBD1 might be the D (5 bases). The CDR3 runs to 14 residues. The V end lost 1 base, the J end lost 2 bases, and 8 bases lay between the germline ends. Germline loops: CDR1 SGHVS, CDR2 FQNEAQ. The DNA for the CDR3 is TGTGCCAGCAGCTTAGACAGGATAAACACTGAAGCTTTCTTT. Amino acid sequence: CASSLDRINTEAFF.

This rearrangement joins TRBV24-1 to TRBJ1-5; 11 bases agree with TRBD1. Germline trimming cut 0 bases from V and 4 bases from J; bases unmatched to any gene: 7. Germline V gene data show CDR1 as KGHDR and CDR2 as SFDVKD. The CDR3 is 18 residues long. DNA of the CDR3: TGTGCCACCAGTGATTTGTGGGCGGGACAGGGGGTTAATCAGCCCCAGCATTTT. Residues: CATSDLWAGQGVNQPQHF.

V is TRBV6-5 and J is TRBJ1-1; no clear D gene. Germline V gene sequence: CDR1 MNHEY, CDR2 SVGAGI. There are 16 residues in the CDR3. V was cut by 2 bases and J by 3 bases, with 16 bases left in between. This CDR3 reads CASSYHIRRRDTEAFF. For the CDR3, the DNA is TGTGCCAGCAGTTACCACATCAGGAGGCGGGACACTGAAGCTTTCTTT.

This rearrangement joins TRBV5-1 to TRBJ2-7, with 16 bases lining up with TRBD2. The CDR3 spans 16 residues. Germline V CDR1 and CDR2: SGHRS, YFSETQ. V shed 4 bases and J 4 bases; nucleotides not matched to a gene: 5. The CDR3 sequence: CASSTGTSGGAYEQYF. The CDR3 DNA sequence: TGCGCCAGCAGCACGGGGACTAGCGGGGGGGCTTACGAGCAGTACTTC.

The chain joins TRBV4-1 to TRBJ1-4; 12 bases map to TRBD1. Germline V gene data show CDR1 as MGHRA and CDR2 as YSYEKL. The CDR3 totals 18 residues. J lost 4 bases, V lost 3 bases, and 9 bases had no gene match. The CDR3 sequence is CASSQGTGGGGGNEKLFF. For the CDR3, the DNA is TGCGCCAGCAGCCAGGGGACAGGGGGCGGTGGTGGTAATGAAAAACTGTTTTTT.

The chain recombines TRBV30 with TRBJ1-1; D unclear. Per germline, CDR1 GTSNPN and CDR2 SVGIG (reference sequence). The CDR3 contains 15 residues. The V end lost 0 bases, the J end lost 3 bases, and 14 bases lay between the germline ends. For the CDR3, the DNA is TGTGCCTGGAGTGTTTTGTCCGGGTGGGACACTGAAGCTTTCTTT. Translating it yields CAWSVLSGWDTEAFF.

V usage is TRBV7-3 and J usage is TRBJ2-1, with TRBD2 matching 11 bases. V gave up 5 bases and J gave up 6 bases; unmatched junction bases: 9. This CDR3 comprises 16 residues. CDR1 and CDR2 from the germline V gene are SGHTA and FQGTGA. The CDR3 is CASSGMTSGVTNEQFF. The CDR3 DNA sequence: TGTGCCAGCAGCGGAATGACTAGCGGGGTAACCAATGAGCAGTTCTTC. Variable domain in full (rest from reference TRBV7-3 and TRBJ2-1): GAGVSQTPSNKVTEKGKYVELRCDPISGHTALYWYRQSLGQGPEFLIYFQGTGAADDSGLPNDRFFAVRPEGSVSTLKIQRTERGDSAVYLCASSGMTSGVTNEQFFGPGTRLTVL.

The chain combines TRBV7-6 with TRBJ2-2; tentative D call: TRBD2 (6 bases). Germline lookup yields CDR1 SGHVS and CDR2 FNYEAQ. The CDR3 sequence is 17 residues long. The V gene lost 2 bases and the J gene lost 1 base, with 14 bases spanning the gap. The CDR3 region is CASSLFPGDWNTGELFF. In DNA form, the CDR3 reads TGTGCCAGCAGCTTATTTCCGGGGGATTGGAACACCGGGGAGCTGTTTTTT.

The rearrangement joins TRBV2 to TRBJ2-7, with D perhaps matching TRBD2 (6 bases). CDR3 size: 17 residues. V was clipped by 5 bases and J by 0 bases, with 20 bases between them. Per germline, CDR1 SNHLY and CDR2 FYNNEI. The CDR3 coding sequence is TGTGCCAGCAGTAGGCCTTCGAGGAGGGCTGACTCCTACGAGCAGTACTTC. It translates to CASSRPSRRADSYEQYF.

The chain uses TRBV3-1 (or the pseudogene TRBV3-2) and TRBJ2-6; perhaps TRBD1 as D (6 bases). CDR1 is LGHDT, CDR2 YNNKEL, per germline (reference sequence). This CDR3 has 19 amino acids. Trimming cost V 6 bases and J 0 bases, with 21 bases left between them. In nucleotides, the CDR3 is TGTGCCAGCAGGCCTCACCAGGGGTCCGAGAGCTCTGGGGCCAACGTCCTGACTTTC. It translates to CASRPHQGSESSGANVLTF.

The chain carries TRBV19 and TRBJ2-4; D is undetermined. V was clipped by 5 bases and J by 6 bases, with 14 bases between them. The CDR3 contains 14 residues. The germline V gene encodes CDR1 LNHDA and CDR2 SQIVND (reference sequence). In DNA form, the CDR3 reads TGTGCCAGTAGTCCCTTAACACTGGGAAACATTCAGTACTTC. Translating gives CASSPLTLGNIQYF.

The chain is built from TRBV29-1 and TRBJ2-2; D remains ambiguous. The CDR3 loop spans 14 amino acids. Trimming left V 7 bases short and J 7 bases short, with 19 bases between. Germline CDR1 is SQVTM and CDR2 is ANQGSEA. In nucleotides, the CDR3 is TGCAGCGGGAAAATGAGAGGCATTGGCGGGGAGCTGTTTTTT. It codes for CSGKMRGIGGELFF.

CDR3 DNA: TGTGCCAGCAGGGGGAGGGGGCCCCATTACAATGAGCAGTTCTTC. Residues: CASRGRGPHYNEQFF. The chain is built from TRBV2 and TRBJ2-1; D possibly uses TRBD1 or TRBD2 (7 bases each). V was trimmed by 6 bases and J by 4 bases, leaving 16 bases between them. Looked up from germline, CDR1 is SNHLY and CDR2 is FYNNEI. This CDR3 spans 15 amino acids.

J is TRBJ2-6 and V is TRBV3-1 (or the pseudogene TRBV3-2), with D hard to call. The V end was cut by 4 bases, the J end by 6 bases, with 16 bases between. The CDR3 contains 16 residues. Per germline, CDR1 LGHDT and CDR2 YNNKEL (reference sequence). In DNA form, the CDR3 reads TGTGCCAGCAGCCCTGGGGTCTACCGTTCGGCCAACGTCCTGACTTTC. Translation gives CASSPGVYRSANVLTF.

The chain has TRBV5-1 and TRBJ1-2; 10 bases fit TRBD1. The CDR3 sequence is 15 residues long. J was trimmed by 8 bases and V by 3 bases; bases with no gene match: 10. Germline V gives CDR1 SGHRS, CDR2 YFSETQ. The CDR3 loop is CASSWDAGTGVGYTF. CDR3 DNA: TGCGCCAGCAGCTGGGACGCAGGGACAGGGGTCGGCTACACCTTC. The entire variable domain, with the rest obtained from reference TRBV5-1 and TRBJ1-2, is as follows: KAGVTQTPRYLIKTRGQQVTLSCSPISGHRSVSWYQQTPGQGLQFLFEYFSETQRNKGNFPGRFSGRQFSNSRSEMNVSTLELGDSALYLCASSWDAGTGVGYTFGSGTRLTVV.

This chain connects TRBV6-1 to TRBJ1-5; D is undetermined. The CDR3 has 13 amino acids. The ends were cut back, 0 bases at V and 9 bases at J, with 9 bases in the middle. CDR1 is MNHNS, CDR2 SASEGT, per germline. The CDR3 DNA sequence: TGTGCCAGCAGTGAAGCTTTAGGACGGCCCCAGCATTTT. Protein product: CASSEALGRPQHF.

J is TRBJ2-5 and V is TRBV19; 9 nucleotides align to TRBD2. J was trimmed by 9 bases and V by 8 bases; bases with no gene match: 16. CDR1 and CDR2 from the germline V gene are LNHDA and SQIVND (reference sequence). The CDR3 has 15 amino acids. The CDR3 here is CASSLLAGRPGAQYF. The CDR3, as DNA: TGTGCCAGTTCCTTGCTAGCGGGGCGCCCCGGGGCCCAGTACTTC.

The CDR3 loop reads CASSKDSNQPQHF. The CDR3 bases are TGCGCCAGCAGCAAGGACAGCAATCAGCCCCAGCATTTT. V and J are TRBV5-1 and TRBJ1-5; D is unclear. From germline, CDR1 is SGHRS and CDR2 YFSETQ. The V end lost 4 bases, the J end lost 1 base, and 6 bases lay between the germline ends. The CDR3 totals 13 residues.

This chain connects TRBV30 to TRBJ1-2; 10 nucleotides line up with TRBD1. CDR3 length: 15 residues. V lost 4 bases, J lost 1 base, and 6 bases stayed unmatched. Germline V gives CDR1 GTSNPN, CDR2 SVGIG (reference sequence). CDR3 residues: CAWTGTGAVNYGYTF. Here the CDR3 DNA reads TGTGCCTGGACCGGGACAGGGGCAGTTAACTATGGCTACACCTTC. The variable domain in full, with the rest retrieved from reference TRBV30 and TRBJ1-2, is SQTIHQWPATLVQPVGSPLSLECTVEGTSNPNLYWYRQAAGRGLQLLFYSVGIGQISSEVPQNLSASRPQDRQFILSSKKLLLSDSGFYLCAWTGTGAVNYGYTFGSGTRLTVV.

The chain has TRBV4-1 and TRBJ2-1; D is ambiguous. The CDR3 totals 16 residues. V dropped 4 bases and J dropped 1 base, with 14 bases sitting between them. Germline V lookup: CDR1 MGHRA, CDR2 YSYEKL. The CDR3 DNA reads TGCGCCAGCAGCCGATATATTACACCATCCTACAATGAGCAGTTCTTC. This codes for CASSRYITPSYNEQFF.

The chain is built from TRBV25-1 and TRBJ2-2, with a possible D match to TRBD2 (6 bases). The V gene's germline CDR1 is MGHDK and CDR2 SYGVNS. V lost 1 base to trimming and J lost 6 bases, with 12 bases between them. CDR3 length equals 15 residues. The CDR3 DNA reads as TGTGCCAGCAGTGAATGGGACTTTGCGCCCGGGGAGCTGTTTTTT. Protein product: CASSEWDFAPGELFF. Variable domain in full (rest from reference TRBV25-1 and TRBJ2-2): EADIYQTPRYLVIGTGKKITLECSQTMGHDKMYWYQQDPGMELHLIHYSYGVNSTEKGDLSSESTVSRIRTEHFPLTLESARPSHTSQYLCASSEWDFAPGELFFGEGSRLTVL.

The CDR3: CASTRTGGSYEQYF. The CDR3 nucleotides are TGTGCCAGCACTCGGACAGGGGGCTCGTACGAGCAGTACTTC. This chain joins TRBV2 and TRBJ2-7; 11 bases map to TRBD1. CDR1 and CDR2 from the germline V gene are SNHLY and FYNNEI. V dropped 7 bases and J dropped 4; count of bases not matched to a gene: 6. This CDR3 spans 14 amino acids.

The chain is built from TRBV7-9 and TRBJ2-3, with D tentatively TRBD1 or TRBD2 (6 bases each). Germline CDR1 reads SEHNR; CDR2 reads FQNEAQ (reference sequence). CDR3 size: 18 residues. The V gene lost 4 bases and the J gene lost 4 bases, with 24 bases spanning the gap. DNA for the CDR3: TGTGCCAGCAGCTCCGAACACAGGGAGGTATTAGTCCCAGATACGCAGTATTTT. Protein: CASSSEHREVLVPDTQYF. Full variable domain (remainder filled in from reference TRBV7-9 and TRBJ2-3): DTGVSQNPRHKITKRGQNVTFRCDPISEHNRLYWYRQTLGQGPEFLTYFQNEAQLEKSRLLSDRFSAERPKGSFSTLEIQRTEQGDSAMYLCASSSEHREVLVPDTQYFGPGTRLTVL.